A single sample gave rise to the 18 T cell receptor beta chains below, sequenced in a study of beta chain features in type 1 diabetes. Study-wide points: Within each of all four CD4+ subsets, Type 1 diabetes patients had TCRB CDR3s that were moderately but significantly shorter.

These receptors are not linked to any known antigen. All of the isolated RNA was reverse transcribed, so expressed TCRB transcripts were sequenced. The repertoire was sequenced with immunoSEQ multiplex PCR; TCRdb's copy has only in-frame clones and lacks some. In the table there are 350,000 to 450,000 clones, 10% to 15% of which are singletons. Sequencing was carried out using naive CD4+ T cells from blood. The receptors come from a woman between 18 and 30 years old with type 1 diabetes.

Points on this clone: The sample has other DNA sequences that encode this CDR3 too. The genes are TRBV4-1 and TRBJ1-5; D is unresolved. The V and J ends lost 0 bases and 4 bases respectively, with 7 bases between them. CDR3 length: 14 amino acids. The germline gives CDR1 MGHRA, CDR2 YSYEKL. The CDR3 nucleotides read TGCGCCAGCAGCCAAGATCGGGGAAATCAGCCCCAGCATTTT. Its translation is CASSQDRGNQPQHF.

In this sample, this clone turned up a few times. The chain combines TRBV9 with TRBJ1-4, with D perhaps TRBD1 (6 bases). V lost 0 bases and J 8 bases, leaving 14 bases between the germline ends. From germline, CDR1 is SGDLS and CDR2 YYNGEE. CDR3 length equals 15 residues. The CDR3 region has the DNA TGTGCCAGCAGCGTAGCTTCAGGGGATGGGGAAAAACTGTTTTTT. This translates into CASSVASGDGEKLFF.

This rearrangement joins TRBV1 to TRBJ1-2; the table's D call of TRBD1 was not tested on the DNA. TRBV1 is described as a pseudogene. This CDR3 is 15 amino acids long. The CDR3 spells CTSSPLTGRAIGYTF. The CDR3 DNA follows: TGCACCAGCAGCCCCCTTACGGGCAGGGCAATTGGCTACACCTTC.

A few counts support this clone. This chain joins TRBV7-9 and TRBJ2-5, with D possibly being TRBD2 (5 bases). Trimming left V 4 bases short and J 5 bases short, with 17 bases between. The germline V gene encodes CDR1 SEHNR and CDR2 FQNEAQ (reference sequence). The CDR3 has 15 amino acids. The CDR3 nucleotides read TGTGCCAGCAGCTCGACTGTCAAAACGGGGGAGACCCAGTACTTC. Translation: CASSSTVKTGETQYF.

J is TRBJ1-2 and V is TRBV2; 12 bases are a match to TRBD1. Germline CDR1 SNHLY, CDR2 FYNNEI. V shed 6 bases and J 8 bases; nucleotides not matched to a gene: 4. This CDR3 has 13 amino acids. Here the CDR3 reads CASRGQGARGYTF. The CDR3 DNA follows: TGTGCCAGCAGGGGACAGGGGGCGAGGGGCTACACCTTC. Full variable domain (rest looked up from reference TRBV2 and TRBJ1-2): EPEVTQTPSHQVTQMGQEVILRCVPISNHLYFYWYRQILGQKVEFLVSFYNNEISEKSEIFDDQFSVERPDGSNFTLKIRSTKLEDSAMYFCASRGQGARGYTFGSGTRLTVV.

The CDR3 bases are TGTGCCAGCAGCGCAGCGGGACAGGAATGGGACGAGCAGTACTTC. Amino acid sequence: CASSAAGQEWDEQYF. The chain links TRBV9 to TRBJ2-7, with D tentatively TRBD1 (8 bases). The CDR3 extends over 15 amino acids. From germline, CDR1 is SGDLS and CDR2 YYNGEE. Between the trimmed V and J ends, which lost 3 bases and 5 bases, there was a span of 18 bases.

V gene TRBV6-5 combines with J gene TRBJ2-2; D possibly corresponds to TRBD2 (5 bases). The CDR3 sequence is 13 residues long. Between the trimmed V and J ends, which lost 6 bases and 5 bases, there was a span of 10 bases. Germline V gene data show CDR1 as MNHEY and CDR2 as SVGAGI. In DNA form, the CDR3 reads TGTGCCAGCAGGCGGGCCGGGACCGGGGAGCTGTTTTTT. The encoded protein is CASRRAGTGELFF.

This sequence joins TRBV10-3 and TRBJ2-7, with a weak D call TRBD1 (5 bases). The V end was cut by 3 bases, the J end by 6 bases, with 18 bases between. The CDR3 covers 15 residues. Germline loops: CDR1 ENHRY, CDR2 SYGVKD. The CDR3 DNA sequence: TGTGCCATCAGTGATCTCAGGGTTAGTTACTTCGAGCAGTACTTC. Translating gives CAISDLRVSYFEQYF.

This sequence joins TRBV14 and TRBJ1-2; TRBD1 matches 8 bases. J was trimmed by 0 bases and V by 1 base; bases with no gene match: 10. CDR1 is SGHDN and CDR2 is FVKESK in the germline V gene. The CDR3 runs 18 residues. The DNA of the CDR3 is TGTGCCAGCAGCCAAGGCGGTGGACAGGGCCGCGCTAACTATGGCTACACCTTC. Translating gives CASSQGGGQGRANYGYTF.

This clone was seen a handful of times. The rearrangement links TRBV10-3 to TRBJ2-3; D is possibly TRBD2 (5 bases). Trimming cost V 6 bases and J 0 bases, with 7 bases left between them. The CDR3 is made up of 13 amino acids. From germline, CDR1 is ENHRY and CDR2 SYGVKD. The CDR3 loop reads CAIRGSSTDTQYF. CDR3 DNA: TGTGCCATCAGGGGGAGCAGCACAGATACGCAGTATTTT.

The V and J genes are TRBV7-2 and TRBJ2-3; D gene ambiguous. Germline CDR1 reads SGHTA; CDR2 reads FQGNSA. The V end lost 4 bases, the J end lost 6 bases, and 5 bases lay between the germline ends. This CDR3 contains 11 residues. The CDR3 bases are TGTGCCAGCAGCTCCCTGGATACGCAGTATTTT. This codes for CASSSLDTQYF.

Concerning this clone: This same CDR3 is encoded by further DNA sequences in the sample. The chain joins TRBV18 to TRBJ1-4; D uncertain. This CDR3 is 13 amino acids long. The germline gives CDR1 KGHSH, CDR2 LQKENI. The V gene lost 4 bases and the J gene lost 8 bases, with 11 bases spanning the gap. The CDR3 loop reads CASSRGQNEKLFF. In nucleotides, the CDR3 is TGTGCCAGCTCACGAGGGCAAAACGAAAAACTGTTTTTT. Full variable domain (missing parts from reference TRBV18 and TRBJ1-4): NAGVMQNPRHLVRRRGQEARLRCSPMKGHSHVYWYRQLPEEGLKFMVYLQKENIIDESGMPKERFSAEFPKEGPSILRIQQVVRGDSAAYFCASSRGQNEKLFFGSGTQLSVL.

In this sample, this clone turned up a few times. The chain is built from TRBV15 and TRBJ2-1, with D tentatively TRBD1 (5 bases). The CDR3 is 15 amino acids. The germline V and J ends were trimmed by 3 bases and 2 bases, with 11 bases remaining between them. The germline V gene has CDR1 LNHNV and CDR2 YYDKDF (reference sequence). The CDR3 nucleotides read TGTGCCACCAGCAGTAGGCAGGGAACCTACAATGAGCAGTTCTTC. Its protein is CATSSRQGTYNEQFF.

The chain links TRBV30 to TRBJ1-2; 8 positions agree with TRBD1. CDR1 and CDR2 from the germline V gene are GTSNPN and SVGIG (reference sequence). The CDR3 loop spans 12 amino acids. Unmatched junction bases numbered 6, after V lost 4 bases and J lost 8 bases. The CDR3 protein is CAWTPRTGGYTF. CDR3 coding DNA: TGTGCCTGGACCCCAAGGACAGGGGGCTACACCTTC.

The chain links TRBV5-4 to TRBJ1-2; 7 bases match TRBD1. Per germline, CDR1 SGHNT and CDR2 YYREEE (reference sequence). This CDR3 contains 15 residues. The junction had 9 bases not matched to a gene; V was cut back by 3 bases and J by 4 bases. The CDR3 loop is CASSSSPGTAYGYTF. The CDR3 DNA is TGTGCCAGCAGCTCATCGCCGGGGACAGCCTATGGCTACACCTTC. Variable domain in full (rest from reference TRBV5-4 and TRBJ1-2): ETGVTQSPTHLIKTRGQQVTLRCSSQSGHNTVSWYQQALGQGPQFIFQYYREEENGRGNFPPRFSGLQFPNYSSELNVNALELDDSALYLCASSSSPGTAYGYTFGSGTRLTVV.

V usage is TRBV6-5 and J usage is TRBJ2-7; no reliable D call. Germline CDR1 and CDR2: MNHEY and SVGAGI. The CDR3 runs 13 residues. Trimming took 7 bases from V and 3 from J, leaving 13 bases between them. The DNA for the CDR3 is TGTGCCAGCAAGAGAGGAGCCAACTACGAGCAGTACTTC. As protein: CASKRGANYEQYF.

This clone is a singleton in its sample. Distinct nucleotide sequences in the sample also encode this CDR3. V is TRBV15 and J is TRBJ1-1; D is undetermined. Trimming took off 3 bases at V and 5 bases at J, with 7 bases between the two ends. The CDR3 is 12 amino acids. Germline values: CDR1 LNHNV, CDR2 YYDKDF (reference sequence). The CDR3 loop is CATSRVETEAFF. The CDR3 DNA reads as TGTGCCACCAGCAGGGTTGAGACTGAAGCTTTCTTT.

A few counts support this clone. This sample includes further DNA sequences coding for the same CDR3. The chain employs TRBV30 and TRBJ2-1; D is ambiguous. The V end lost 0 bases, the J end lost 7 bases, and 4 bases lay between the germline ends. The CDR3 totals 11 residues. The germline CDR1 and CDR2 sequences are GTSNPN and SVGIG (reference sequence). CDR3 sequence (DNA): TGTGCCTGGAGTGTACGGAATGAGCAGTTCTTC. Translated: CAWSVRNEQFF.